The entry below gives a single T cell receptor (beta chain) sequence along with its context. Its specific antigen is unknown. No base qualities exist here, and no much larger clone lies one base off it. This specimen comes from a study of blood T cell repertoires in COVID-19 (dated by TCRdb to the early 2020s). Broadly, across the study: Samples covering the acute and convalescent phases of COVID-19 were provided by collaborators in the United States, Italy and Spain. The material from the prospective study consisted of cDNA or gDNA derived from T cells, B-cell-depleted T cells, or PBMCs. The dataset comprised deeply sampled blood TCRbeta repertoires from subjects exposed to, actively infected with, or recovered from COVID-19. The repertoires were released in a freely available public database meant as a resource for research on the immune response to SARS-CoV-2. The samples were drawn from the first 160 participants of the ongoing ImmuneRACE study and from roughly 1,300 subjects provided by 6 global collaborators. A de-identified subject ID, COVID-19 status, age in years and sex were almost always included in the sample metadata. HLA class I and class II types, where available, came from metadata supplied by the sample provider rather than from assay-based typing.

Looking up the germline V gene yields CDR1 ENHRY and CDR2 SYGVKD. The CDR3 runs 12 amino acids, cysteine and phenylalanine included. The DNA shown is the 36-base CDR3, in frame from base 1. V loses 3 bases of germline sequence and J loses 5 bases, and the interval between the two ends is 6 bases. TCRbeta CDR3 regions were amplified from genomic DNA by means of the immunoSEQ Assay, a bias-controlled multiplex PCR. Per the authors' processing: Nucleated cell counts per sample were estimated from amplification of reference gene primers within the assay. To quantify the absolute abundance of each unique TCRbeta CDR3 rearrangement, sequence reads were collapsed and filtered. For each sample, productive Simpson clonality was calculated as the square root of Simpson's diversity index across productive rearrangements. Imported from immuneACCESS, the table was reduced by TCRdb to in-frame sequences with V and J called. These copies leave out some clones; in studies compared against another copy, an unresolved V gene accounts for under half, and the cause of the remainder is not known. From that table come the V and J calls and clone size; the DNA was used to work out D and trimming. The sample table lists more than 65,000 clones, approximately 75% of them with a count of one. Of the sample, 6.3% is held by the ten largest clones.

Each collaborating institution followed its own protocols to collect whole blood in K2EDTA tubes. Collaborator samples were shipped for TCRbeta analysis as frozen whole blood, isolated PBMCs, or DNA extracted from either sample type. On the study overall, not on this receptor specifically: Clinical and demographic metadata were provided uncurated, with the amount varying by source and participant.

The material sequenced was peripheral blood. The sequence derives from a woman aged 55-75 years with acute or convalescent COVID-19. The receptor chain draws on TRBV10-3 and TRBJ2-3; D gene: possibly TRBD1, on 5 matching bases. The DNA reads TGTGCCATCAGTGACAGGGTAGATACGCAGTATTTT. Translated, this is CAISDRVDTQYF.